The source of this TCR beta chain is a study of control samples from healthy donors and cancer patients. Profiling relied on immunoSEQ multiplex PCR, and the TCRdb table lists in-frame clones only, not all of them. The data show around 97,000 clones, 85% to 90% seen once. The sequencing input was PBMCs. The TCR comes from a man in his sixties with lung cancer.

The CDR3 sequence: CASSQLGFGYGYTF. CDR3 nucleotide sequence: TGTGCCAGCAGTCAGTTGGGATTCGGATATGGCTACACCTTC. The chain employs TRBV6-5 and TRBJ1-2; no definite D call. V dropped 5 bases and J dropped 5 bases, with 15 bases sitting between them. Germline CDR1 and CDR2: MNHEY and SVGAGI. This CDR3 region has 14 residues.